This TCR beta chain comes out of a study of T cells in Graves' hyperthyroidism and ophthalmopathy. As concerns this clonotype: What it binds is unknown.

TCR beta CDR3 sequences were amplified from RNA transcripts. In the first-round RT-PCR of the TCR CDR3, the HTBI primer set was used. MiXCR, run by TCRdb on the multiplex PCR reads, gives a single entry per CDR3 protein. The data contain more than 300,000 distinct CDR3 sequences, 15% to 20% of them singletons. Study-wide points: Most expanded thyroid clonotypes above 0.001 recurred in blood.

Unmatched junction bases numbered 8, after V lost 0 bases and J lost 5 bases. Germline V gives CDR1 MGHRA, CDR2 YSYEKL. The CDR3 totals 17 residues. The TCR originated in a woman in her 30s with Graves' hyperthyroidism that later progressed to Graves' ophthalmopathy. The rearrangement joins TRBV4-1 to TRBJ2-1; 9 bases match TRBD2. The sample consisted of blood. For the CDR3, the DNA is TGCGCCAGCAGCCAAGAGAGGCGCGGGGGGGCCGACAATGAGCAGTTCTTC. Its protein is CASSQERRGGADNEQFF.